Listed below are T cell receptor beta chains from one sample, sequenced in a study of cytomegalovirus exposure and HLA in healthy donors. Assay used: immunoSEQ multiplex PCR; TCRdb lists only in-frame clones, some missing. The repertoire includes 100,000 to 150,000 clones, about 81% of them detected once, and less than 1.1% sits in the top ten. Sequenced sample: PBMCs. These receptors all stem from a woman aged 25 to 39 in good health and CMV-seronegative. Each CDR3 is given with its conserved first and last residue. Fields, in order: clone size, D gene, V gene, J gene, CDR3 protein, CDR3 DNA. The D gene is left open where the match is weak. For some rows the clone size is stated as once, few or many, or as a class when expanded; others skip it.

clone size: -
D gene: -
V gene: TRBV7-3
J gene: TRBJ2-1
CDR3 protein: CASSLRGSYNEQFF
CDR3 DNA: TGTGCCAGCAGCTTAAGAGGGTCCTACAATGAGCAGTTCTTC

clone size: -
D gene: -
V gene: TRBV6-5
J gene: TRBJ2-7
CDR3 protein: CASSYAYVEGYEQYF
CDR3 DNA: TGTGCCAGCAGTTATGCCTATGTTGAGGGCTACGAGCAGTACTTC

clone size: -
D gene: TRBD2
V gene: TRBV29-1
J gene: TRBJ2-3
CDR3 protein: CSVEDRGGTRIDTQYF
CDR3 DNA: TGCAGCGTTGAAGATCGGGGGGGGACTAGAATCGATACGCAGTATTTT

clone size: -
D gene: TRBD2
V gene: TRBV30
J gene: TRBJ2-7
CDR3 protein: CAWRGPGLAASYEQYF
CDR3 DNA: TGTGCCTGGAGGGGCCCGGGACTAGCGGCCTCCTACGAGCAGTACTTC

clone size: -
D gene: TRBD1
V gene: TRBV4-1
J gene: TRBJ1-2
CDR3 protein: CASSQDQTGVGYTF
CDR3 DNA: TGCGCCAGCAGCCAAGATCAAACAGGGGTCGGCTACACCTTC

clone size: -
D gene: -
V gene: TRBV2
J gene: TRBJ2-3
CDR3 protein: CASSREYTDTQYF
CDR3 DNA: TGTGCCAGCAGTCGTGAGTACACAGATACGCAGTATTTT

clone size: -
D gene: -
V gene: TRBV18
J gene: TRBJ2-1
CDR3 protein: CASSPRRTDLSSYNEQFF
CDR3 DNA: TGTGCCAGCTCACCGCGAAGGACAGACCTCAGCTCCTACAATGAGCAGTTCTTC

clone size: -
D gene: TRBD1
V gene: TRBV11-3
J gene: TRBJ2-1
CDR3 protein: CASSLETGLSYNEQFF
CDR3 DNA: TGTGCCAGCAGCTTAGAGACAGGGCTTAGTTACAATGAGCAGTTCTTC

clone size: -
D gene: TRBD1
V gene: TRBV19
J gene: TRBJ1-6
CDR3 protein: CASSRTGNSPLHF
CDR3 DNA: TGTGCCAGTAGTAGGACAGGGAATTCACCCCTCCACTTT

clone size: once
D gene: TRBD1
V gene: TRBV18
J gene: TRBJ1-1
CDR3 protein: CASSQSGTAMNTEAFF
CDR3 DNA: TGTGCCAGCTCACAGTCCGGGACAGCTATGAACACTGAAGCTTTCTTT